The 32 T cell receptor beta chains listed next were all sequenced from one sample in a study of blood T cell repertoires in COVID-19. Profiling relied on immunoSEQ multiplex PCR, and the TCRdb table lists in-frame clones only, not all of them. The sample includes around 25,000 clones, about 88% seen only once; the top ten take approximately 19%. The sample was peripheral blood. These receptors were collected from a human donor in a cohort sampled during active COVID-19.

The J gene is TRBJ2-1, the V gene TRBV18, with no clear D. CDR1 KGHSH and CDR2 LQKENI come from the germline V gene. The ends were cut back, 3 bases at V and 5 bases at J, with 11 bases in the middle. This CDR3 spans 14 amino acids. The CDR3 coding sequence is TGTGCCAGCTCACCGGTTCCCAGGAACAATGAGCAGTTCTTC. Translating gives CASSPVPRNNEQFF.

V is TRBV11-3 and J is TRBJ2-1; D remains unclear. From germline, CDR1 is SGHNT and CDR2 YENEEA. This CDR3 comprises 13 residues. Trimming removed 6 bases from V and 0 bases from J, with 6 bases in between. CDR3: CASRSNSYNEQFF. The CDR3 bases are TGTGCCAGCAGATCAAACTCCTACAATGAGCAGTTCTTC. Full variable domain (rest looked up from reference TRBV11-3 and TRBJ2-1): EAGVVQSPRYKIIEKKQPVAFWCNPISGHNTLYWYLQNLGQGPELLIRYENEEAVDDSQLPKDRFSAERLKGVDSTLKIQPAELGDSAVYLCASRSNSYNEQFFGPGTRLTVL.

CDR3: CASSVGTGNLDTIYF. The DNA of the CDR3 is TGTGCCAGTAGTGTTGGGACAGGGAACTTGGACACCATATATTTT. This chain joins TRBV19 and TRBJ1-3; 9 bases are a match to TRBD1. V shed 5 bases, J shed 8 bases, and the junction held 10 bases outside the gene matches. The CDR3 length is 15 residues. Germline CDR1 and CDR2: LNHDA and SQIVND (reference sequence).

The chain carries TRBV30 and TRBJ1-6; TRBD1 matches 7 bases. CDR3 length: 17 residues. The germline V gene has CDR1 GTSNPN and CDR2 SVGIG (reference sequence). V lost 3 bases to trimming and J lost 2 bases; unmatched junction nucleotides: 10. In DNA, the CDR3 is TGTGCCTGGAGGCCTTTCGATGGACAGGCCTATAATTCACCCCTCCACTTT. As protein: CAWRPFDGQAYNSPLHF. Variable domain in full (rest from reference TRBV30 and TRBJ1-6): SQTIHQWPATLVQPVGSPLSLECTVEGTSNPNLYWYRQAAGRGLQLLFYSVGIGQISSEVPQNLSASRPQDRQFILSSKKLLLSDSGFYLCAWRPFDGQAYNSPLHFGNGTRLTVT.

This clone was picked up one time. J is TRBJ2-3 and V is TRBV29-1; 7 nucleotides agree with TRBD2. Germline loops: CDR1 SQVTM, CDR2 ANQGSEA. The CDR3 loop spans 12 amino acids. The J segment lost 8 bases and the V segment lost 4 bases, leaving 6 bases of the junction unmatched. CDR3 amino acids: CSVALADTTQYF. Here the CDR3 DNA reads TGCAGCGTTGCCCTAGCGGATACTACGCAGTATTTT.

V and J are TRBV4-3 and TRBJ1-1; unclear D gene. Germline CDR1 reads LGHNA; CDR2 reads YSLEER. This CDR3 has 14 residues. The ends were cut back, 0 bases at V and 6 bases at J, with 11 bases in the middle. The CDR3 DNA reads as TGCGCCAGCAGCCAAGAATGGTCCGGGGCTGAAGCTTTCTTT. Residues: CASSQEWSGAEAFF.

The chain recombines TRBV19 with TRBJ2-7, with 8 bases lining up with TRBD1. The V and J ends lost 3 bases and 5 bases, in that order; junction bases with no gene match: 9. Germline CDR1 reads LNHDA; CDR2 reads SQIVND (reference sequence). The CDR3 is 15 amino acids. The CDR3 sequence is CASSMYGQGADEQYF. CDR3 nucleotides: TGTGCCAGTAGTATGTACGGCCAGGGGGCGGACGAGCAGTACTTC.

For the CDR3, the DNA is TGTGCCAGCAGTTACTCGGAGTTATCCTCTCTTAGTGCCCTCCACTTT. Translated, it gives CASSYSELSSLSALHF. This sequence joins TRBV6-5 and TRBJ1-6; D remains ambiguous. Germline V gene data show CDR1 as MNHEY and CDR2 as SVGAGI. V was pared by 0 bases and J by 14 bases, with 20 bases between. The CDR3 spans 16 residues.

The chain couples TRBV18 to TRBJ1-1; D may be TRBD1 (6 bases). This CDR3 has 14 residues. Trimming removed 3 bases from V and 2 bases from J, with 10 bases in between. Germline CDR1 reads KGHSH; CDR2 reads LQKENI. CDR3 protein: CASSPARGNTEAFF. The CDR3 DNA sequence: TGTGCCAGCTCACCCGCCAGGGGTAACACTGAAGCTTTCTTT.

The rearrangement uses TRBV19 and TRBJ1-2; tentative D call: TRBD1 (6 bases). V was clipped by 10 bases and J by 7 bases, with 25 bases between them. The CDR3 contains 15 residues. Germline CDR1 reads LNHDA; CDR2 reads SQIVND (reference sequence). CDR3 sequence (DNA): TGTGCCACTAAGATCCCCGGGACAAGTCTATTTGGCTACACCTTC. Translated, it gives CATKIPGTSLFGYTF.

This chain connects TRBV21-1 to TRBJ2-7; the table gives TRBD2 as D, unverified against the DNA. TRBV21-1 is a pseudogene. This CDR3 is 16 amino acids long. This chain's CDR3 is CASSKAGTSDSYEQYF. The DNA of the CDR3 is TGTGCCAGCAGCAAAGCCGGGACTAGCGACTCCTACGAGCAGTACTTC.

This chain uses TRBV4-3 with TRBJ2-7; 7 bases line up with TRBD1. This CDR3 has 13 residues. After removal of 4 bases from V and 5 bases from J, the junction contained 5 bases not matched to a gene. Germline V gene lookup returns CDR1 LGHNA and CDR2 YSLEER. The CDR3 DNA reads as TGCGCCAGCAGCCGGGGTACAGGGGACGAGCAGTACTTC. Translating gives CASSRGTGDEQYF.

This clone was seen only once. The V call is TRBV18, the J call TRBJ1-1, with a possible D match to TRBD1 (5 bases). This CDR3 region has 16 residues. Germline CDR1 and CDR2: KGHSH and LQKENI. Trimming took off 2 bases at V and 3 bases at J, with 16 bases between the two ends. CDR3 protein: CASSPKPPGGDTEAFF. In nucleotides, the CDR3 is TGTGCCAGCTCACCAAAACCCCCCGGGGGGGACACTGAAGCTTTCTTT.

The chain uses TRBV4-2 and TRBJ2-3, with 13 bases that match TRBD2. The CDR3 contains 16 residues. Germline trimming cut 0 bases from V and 6 bases from J; bases unmatched to any gene: 3. Per germline, CDR1 LGHNA and CDR2 YNFKEQ. DNA for the CDR3: TGTGCCAGCAGCCAAGAATTACTAGCGGGGGGGGATACGCAGTATTTT. Translating it yields CASSQELLAGGDTQYF.

V is TRBV7-2 and J is TRBJ1-2; 9 nucleotides align to TRBD1. This CDR3 comprises 17 residues. With 1 base clipped from V and 4 bases from J, the junction kept 10 bases outside the gene matches. Germline-derived CDR1 and CDR2 are SGHTA and FQGNSA. The CDR3 reads CASSLVQTGGASYGYTF. The CDR3 DNA sequence: TGTGCCAGCAGCTTAGTTCAAACAGGGGGCGCCAGCTATGGCTACACCTTC.

The chain combines TRBV7-8 with TRBJ2-1; D unclear. This CDR3 spans 15 amino acids. The V and J ends lost 2 bases and 0 bases respectively, with 8 bases between them. Per germline, CDR1 SGHVS and CDR2 FQNEAQ. CDR3 region: CASSLPLSSYNEQFF. In DNA, the CDR3 is TGTGCCAGCAGCTTACCCCTCAGCTCCTACAATGAGCAGTTCTTC.

This chain connects TRBV19 to TRBJ1-2; TRBD1 is a possible D gene (6 bases). Trimming removed 4 bases from V and 8 bases from J, with 17 bases in between. CDR3 size: 14 residues. Germline V gene lookup returns CDR1 LNHDA and CDR2 SQIVND (reference sequence). The CDR3 DNA reads as TGTGCCAGTAGTACCGGACAGTCGGGCCGGGGCTACACCTTC. This codes for CASSTGQSGRGYTF.

This chain joins TRBV24-1 and TRBJ2-1; D is possibly TRBD1 (6 bases). V was cut by 4 bases and J by 9 bases, with 15 bases left in between. The V gene's germline CDR1 is KGHDR and CDR2 SFDVKD. The CDR3 runs to 14 residues. CDR3 DNA sequence: TGTGCCACCAGTGACCGTACAGGGCGGGCTGAGCAGTTCTTC. It codes for CATSDRTGRAEQFF.

The rearrangement uses TRBV7-9 and TRBJ2-5; 7 positions agree with TRBD1. The CDR3 runs 16 residues. CDR1 is SEHNR, CDR2 FQNEAQ, per germline (reference sequence). The ends lost 5 bases at V and 4 bases at J; junction bases unmatched: 13. CDR3 sequence (DNA): TGTGCCAGCAGCAAGGTGGGAGACAGGGCTTTAGAGACCCAGTACTTC. Translated, it gives CASSKVGDRALETQYF.

The gene calls are TRBV7-8 and TRBJ1-6; D not resolved. Germline V gives CDR1 SGHVS, CDR2 FQNEAQ. This CDR3 has 15 amino acids. Trimming took off 1 base at V and 6 bases at J, with 10 bases between the two ends. The CDR3 here is CASSLVRYSNSPLHF. Written as DNA, the CDR3 is TGTGCCAGCAGCTTAGTCAGGTACTCTAATTCACCCCTCCACTTT.

This clone was observed once. This sample includes further DNA sequences coding for the same CDR3. The rearrangement links TRBV7-9 to TRBJ2-3, with D maybe TRBD2 (5 bases). Germline V gene data show CDR1 as SEHNR and CDR2 as FQNEAQ (reference sequence). Trimming took 5 bases from V and 0 from J, leaving 9 bases between them. This CDR3 is built from 14 residues. The DNA for the CDR3 is TGTGCCAGCAGCCTCGAGGGAAGCACAGATACGCAGTATTTT. Amino acid sequence: CASSLEGSTDTQYF. Full variable domain (missing parts from reference TRBV7-9 and TRBJ2-3): DTGVSQNPRHKITKRGQNVTFRCDPISEHNRLYWYRQTLGQGPEFLTYFQNEAQLEKSRLLSDRFSAERPKGSFSTLEIQRTEQGDSAMYLCASSLEGSTDTQYFGPGTRLTVL.

The chain combines TRBV2 with TRBJ1-5, with TRBD1 identical over 7 bases. Germline V gene data show CDR1 as SNHLY and CDR2 as FYNNEI. Germline trimming cut 7 bases from V and 5 bases from J; bases unmatched to any gene: 8. This CDR3 contains 14 residues. The CDR3 sequence: CASKGGTSDQPQHF. Written as DNA, the CDR3 is TGTGCCAGCAAAGGGGGCACTTCTGATCAGCCCCAGCATTTT. The whole variable domain, filled in from reference TRBV2 and TRBJ1-5, reads EPEVTQTPSHQVTQMGQEVILRCVPISNHLYFYWYRQILGQKVEFLVSFYNNEISEKSEIFDDQFSVERPDGSNFTLKIRSTKLEDSAMYFCASKGGTSDQPQHFGDGTRLSIL.

This rearrangement joins TRBV4-1 to TRBJ2-5, with D perhaps matching TRBD2 (5 bases). Trimming left V 4 bases short and J 5 bases short, with 11 bases between. This CDR3 has 13 amino acids. Germline values: CDR1 MGHRA, CDR2 YSYEKL. The CDR3 loop is CASSPDWDETQYF. The CDR3 nucleotides are TGCGCCAGCAGCCCGGACTGGGATGAGACCCAGTACTTC.

J is TRBJ2-4 and V is TRBV18; weak D call: TRBD2 (6 bases). With 0 bases removed from V and 6 bases from J, the gap between germline ends came to 9 bases. CDR3 size: 14 residues. Germline V CDR1 and CDR2: KGHSH, LQKENI. CDR3 DNA: TGTGCCAGCTCACCACCGTTGGGGGGAAACATTCAGTACTTC. Its translation is CASSPPLGGNIQYF.

The chain combines TRBV3-1 (or the pseudogene TRBV3-2) with TRBJ2-7; 8 positions agree with TRBD2. This CDR3 comprises 17 residues. Germline trimming cut 0 bases from V and 2 bases from J; bases unmatched to any gene: 9. Germline CDR1 reads LGHDT; CDR2 reads YNNKEL (reference sequence). The CDR3 nucleotides are TGTGCCAGCAGCCAAGATCTCTTGAGGACTAGCACCTACGAGCAGTACTTC. Its translation is CASSQDLLRTSTYEQYF.

Written as DNA, the CDR3 is TGCGCCAGCAGCTCGGGGGGTTTGGGGTCTGAAGCTTTCTTT. Amino acids: CASSSGGLGSEAFF. The chain combines TRBV5-1 with TRBJ1-1; a weak D match, TRBD1 (5 bases). CDR1 is SGHRS, CDR2 YFSETQ, per germline. The CDR3 is made up of 14 amino acids. The V and J ends lost 3 bases and 6 bases respectively, with 15 bases between them.

The chain is built from TRBV4-3 and TRBJ2-1, with 11 positions matching TRBD2. The V segment lost 4 bases and the J segment 8 bases; nucleotides outside the gene matches: 7. The CDR3 totals 15 residues. Per germline, CDR1 LGHNA and CDR2 YSLEER. CDR3 protein: CASSPSTSGVYEQFF. DNA for the CDR3: TGCGCCAGCAGCCCCTCGACTAGCGGGGTCTATGAGCAGTTCTTC.

The chain recombines TRBV4-1 with TRBJ1-5, with D perhaps TRBD1 (5 bases). CDR3 length equals 16 residues. V lost 0 bases and J lost 1, with 10 bases in between. In germline, CDR1 is MGHRA, CDR2 YSYEKL. CDR3 sequence reads: CASSQDWGVSNQPQHF. The DNA for the CDR3 is TGCGCCAGCAGCCAAGATTGGGGGGTAAGCAATCAGCCCCAGCATTTT.

V gene TRBV18 combines with J gene TRBJ2-3; unclear D gene. Looked up from germline, CDR1 is KGHSH and CDR2 is LQKENI. The CDR3 runs to 14 residues. V was trimmed by 2 bases and J by 3 bases, leaving 9 bases between them. CDR3 nucleotide sequence: TGTGCCAGCTCACCAGGCAGCGTAACAGATACGCAGTATTTT. It is translated as CASSPGSVTDTQYF. Full variable domain (missing parts from reference TRBV18 and TRBJ2-3): NAGVMQNPRHLVRRRGQEARLRCSPMKGHSHVYWYRQLPEEGLKFMVYLQKENIIDESGMPKERFSAEFPKEGPSILRIQQVVRGDSAAYFCASSPGSVTDTQYFGPGTRLTVL.

This sequence joins TRBV28 and TRBJ1-2; 12 bases map to TRBD1. Germline V gene lookup returns CDR1 MDHEN and CDR2 SYDVKM. The CDR3 runs to 19 residues. V lost 5 bases and J lost 4; bases outside the gene matches: 17. The CDR3 nucleotides read TGTGCCAGCAGTGTATCCCCTGGGACAGGGGGCCGACGGCCCTATGGCTACACCTTC. It encodes CASSVSPGTGGRRPYGYTF.

The chain combines TRBV27 with TRBJ1-1, with D possibly matching TRBD1 (6 bases). Germline loops: CDR1 MNHEY, CDR2 SMNVEV (reference sequence). Trimming removed 5 bases at V and 1 base at J, with 20 bases between. The CDR3 sequence is 17 residues long. The CDR3 spells CASSPAGTPRGNTEAFF. The DNA of the CDR3 is TGTGCCAGCAGTCCCGCCGGGACCCCCAGGGGGAACACTGAAGCTTTCTTT.

J is TRBJ2-6 and V is TRBV28; D is perhaps TRBD1 (5 bases). Between the trimmed V and J ends, which lost 6 bases and 4 bases, there was a span of 16 bases. The CDR3 runs 16 residues. Germline CDR1 is MDHEN and CDR2 is SYDVKM. The DNA of the CDR3 is TGTGCCAGCAGGTGGGGCTTCTCTCTCGGGGCCAACGTCCTGACTTTC. Protein: CASRWGFSLGANVLTF.